The sequence of this TCR beta chain was determined in a study of response to subunit inactivated influenza vaccine. Study-level points and caveats: A suggestion made by the authors is that each seasonal influenza vaccination recruits few new T cells.

This clonotype was recorded many times. Its antigen is unidentified. The V and J ends lost 5 bases and 1 base respectively, with 5 bases between them. Germline loops: CDR1 SEHNR, CDR2 FQNEAQ (reference sequence). The CDR3 is made up of 12 amino acids. TCRdb fed the RT-PCR reads into MiXCR, producing one record per CDR3 protein. The data show about 190,000 distinct CDR3 sequences, under 15% seen once. The sequence came from a man aged 50 or older who received an inactivated influenza vaccine. The sequences come from CD8+ T cells sorted from PBMCs, collected around 5 days after vaccination. The chain combines TRBV7-9 with TRBJ1-2; D gene ambiguous. The CDR3 DNA reads TGTGCCAGCAGCCTCGTTAACTATGGCTACACCTTC. Translating it yields CASSLVNYGYTF.